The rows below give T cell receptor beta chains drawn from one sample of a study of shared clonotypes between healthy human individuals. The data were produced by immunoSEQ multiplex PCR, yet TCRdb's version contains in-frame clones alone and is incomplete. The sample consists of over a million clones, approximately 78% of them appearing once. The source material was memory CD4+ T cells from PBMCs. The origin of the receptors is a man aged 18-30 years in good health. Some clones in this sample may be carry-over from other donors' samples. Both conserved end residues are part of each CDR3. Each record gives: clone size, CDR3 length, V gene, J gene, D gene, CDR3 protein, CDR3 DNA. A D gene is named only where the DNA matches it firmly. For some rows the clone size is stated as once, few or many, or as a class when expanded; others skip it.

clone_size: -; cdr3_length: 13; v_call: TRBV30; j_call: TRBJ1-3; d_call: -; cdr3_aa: CAWSRFSGNTIYF; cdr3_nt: TGTGCCTGGTCACGCTTCTCTGGAAACACCATATATTTT
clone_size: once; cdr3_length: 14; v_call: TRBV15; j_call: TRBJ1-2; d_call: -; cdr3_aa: CATRGKEGEYGYTF; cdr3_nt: TGTGCCACCAGAGGGAAAGAGGGAGAGTATGGCTACACCTTC
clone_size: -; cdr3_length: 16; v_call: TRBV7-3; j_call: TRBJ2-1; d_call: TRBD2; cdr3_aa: CASSPVGLAGAYEQFF; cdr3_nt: TGTGCCAGCAGCCCGGTTGGACTAGCGGGAGCCTATGAGCAGTTCTTC
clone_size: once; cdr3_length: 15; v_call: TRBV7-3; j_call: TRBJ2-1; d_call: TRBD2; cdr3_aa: CASSFGTSGYNEQFF; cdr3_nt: TGTGCCAGCAGCTTCGGGACTAGCGGCTACAATGAGCAGTTCTTC
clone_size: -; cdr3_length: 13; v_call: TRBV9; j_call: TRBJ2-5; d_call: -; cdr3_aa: CASSVQGGETQYF; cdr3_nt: TGTGCCAGCAGCGTACAGGGCGGAGAGACCCAGTACTTC
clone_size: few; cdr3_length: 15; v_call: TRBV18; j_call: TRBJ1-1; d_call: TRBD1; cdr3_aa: CASSPSAGGNTEAFF; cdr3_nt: TGTGCCAGCTCACCATCGGCAGGGGGGAACACTGAAGCTTTCTTT
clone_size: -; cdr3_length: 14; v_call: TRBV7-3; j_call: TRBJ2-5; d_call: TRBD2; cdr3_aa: CASSLAGARETQYF; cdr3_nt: TGTGCCAGCAGCTTAGCGGGAGCTCGGGAGACCCAGTACTTC
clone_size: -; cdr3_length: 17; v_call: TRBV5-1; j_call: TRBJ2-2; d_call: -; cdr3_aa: CASSSPGLRVNTGELFF; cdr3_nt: TGCGCCAGCAGCTCCCCGGGCCTGAGGGTTAACACCGGGGAGCTGTTTTTT
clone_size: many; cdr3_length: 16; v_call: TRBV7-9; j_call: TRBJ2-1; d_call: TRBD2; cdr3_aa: CASSSRLAGGYNEQFF; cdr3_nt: TGTGCCAGCAGCTCCCGACTAGCGGGAGGGTACAATGAGCAGTTCTTC
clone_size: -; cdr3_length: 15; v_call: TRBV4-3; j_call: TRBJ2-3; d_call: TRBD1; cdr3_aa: CASSQVGQVTDTQYF; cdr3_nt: TGCGCCAGCAGCCAAGTTGGACAGGTCACAGATACGCAGTATTTT
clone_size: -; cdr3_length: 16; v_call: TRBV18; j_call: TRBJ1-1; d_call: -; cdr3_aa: CASSPPNGVENTEAFF; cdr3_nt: TGTGCCAGCTCACCACCTAATGGGGTTGAGAACACTGAAGCTTTCTTT
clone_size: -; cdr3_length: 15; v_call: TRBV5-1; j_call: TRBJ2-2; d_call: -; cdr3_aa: CASSMTGSNTGELFF; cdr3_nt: TGCGCCAGCAGCATGACAGGATCGAACACCGGGGAGCTGTTTTTT
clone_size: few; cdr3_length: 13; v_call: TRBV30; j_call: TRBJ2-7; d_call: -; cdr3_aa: CAWSDSRAYEQYF; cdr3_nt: TGTGCCTGGAGTGACTCTAGAGCCTACGAGCAGTACTTC
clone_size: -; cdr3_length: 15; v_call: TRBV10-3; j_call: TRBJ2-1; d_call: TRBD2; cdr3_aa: CAISGTSGVYNEQFF; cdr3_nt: TGTGCCATCAGTGGGACTAGCGGGGTCTACAATGAGCAGTTCTTC
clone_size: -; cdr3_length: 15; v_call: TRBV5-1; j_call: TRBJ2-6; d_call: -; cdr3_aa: CASSLTRSGANVLTF; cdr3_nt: TGCGCCAGCAGCTTGACCCGCTCTGGGGCCAACGTCCTGACTTTC
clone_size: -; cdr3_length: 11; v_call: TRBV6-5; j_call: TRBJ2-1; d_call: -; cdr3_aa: CASSDRNEQFF; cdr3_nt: TGTGCCAGCAGTGACAGGAATGAGCAGTTCTTC
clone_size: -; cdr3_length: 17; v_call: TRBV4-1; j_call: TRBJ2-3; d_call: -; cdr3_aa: CASSQAGGGWTTDTQYF; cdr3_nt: TGCGCCAGCAGCCAAGCGGGAGGGGGCTGGACCACAGATACGCAGTATTTT
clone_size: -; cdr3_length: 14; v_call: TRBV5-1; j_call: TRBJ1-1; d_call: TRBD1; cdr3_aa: CASSLVLQGTEAFF; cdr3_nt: TGCGCCAGCAGCCTGGTCTTACAGGGGACAGAAGCTTTCTTT
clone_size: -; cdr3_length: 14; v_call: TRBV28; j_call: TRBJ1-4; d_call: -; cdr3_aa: CASSPQPTAEKLFF; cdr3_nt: TGTGCCAGCAGCCCGCAACCTACCGCTGAAAAACTGTTTTTT
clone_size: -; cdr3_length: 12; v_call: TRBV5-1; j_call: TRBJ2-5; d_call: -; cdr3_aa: CASSPSLETQYF; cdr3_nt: TGCGCCAGCAGCCCTTCTTTGGAGACCCAGTACTTC
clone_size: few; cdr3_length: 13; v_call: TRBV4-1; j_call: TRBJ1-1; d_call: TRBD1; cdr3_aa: CASDSGGTTEAFF; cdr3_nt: TGCGCCAGCGACTCAGGGGGAACCACTGAAGCTTTCTTT
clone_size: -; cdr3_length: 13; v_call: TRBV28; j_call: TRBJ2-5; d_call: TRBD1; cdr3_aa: CATGTGPVETQYF; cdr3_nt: TGTGCCACCGGGACAGGACCCGTGGAGACCCAGTACTTC
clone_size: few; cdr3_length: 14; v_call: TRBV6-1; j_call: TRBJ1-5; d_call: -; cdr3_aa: CASSGGRVDQPQHF; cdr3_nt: TGTGCCAGCAGTGGGGGCAGGGTAGATCAGCCCCAGCATTTT
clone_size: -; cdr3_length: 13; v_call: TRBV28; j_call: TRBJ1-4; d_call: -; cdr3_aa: CASSLGGSEKLFF; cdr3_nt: TGTGCCAGCAGTTTAGGGGGTTCTGAAAAACTGTTTTTT
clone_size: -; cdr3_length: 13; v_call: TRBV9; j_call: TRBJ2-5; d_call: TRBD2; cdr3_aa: CASTRTSGGTQYF; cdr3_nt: TGTGCCAGCACCCGGACTAGCGGCGGGACCCAGTACTTC
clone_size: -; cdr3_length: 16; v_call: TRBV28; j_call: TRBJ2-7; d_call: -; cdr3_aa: CASSLPPTRGSYEQYF; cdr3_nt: TGTGCCAGCAGTTTACCTCCCACTAGGGGTTCCTACGAGCAGTACTTC
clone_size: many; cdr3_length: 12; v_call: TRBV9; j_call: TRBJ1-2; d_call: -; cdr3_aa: CASTTDSDGYTF; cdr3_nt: TGTGCCAGCACGACCGACTCGGATGGCTACACCTTC
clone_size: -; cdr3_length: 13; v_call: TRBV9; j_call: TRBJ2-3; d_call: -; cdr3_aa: CASSVSGVDTQYF; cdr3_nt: TGTGCCAGCAGTGTGTCCGGTGTCGATACGCAGTATTTT
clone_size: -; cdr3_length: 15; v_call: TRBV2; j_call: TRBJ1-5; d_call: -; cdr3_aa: CASSKGQTTNQPQHF; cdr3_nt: TGTGCCAGCAGTAAAGGACAGACTACCAATCAGCCCCAGCATTTT
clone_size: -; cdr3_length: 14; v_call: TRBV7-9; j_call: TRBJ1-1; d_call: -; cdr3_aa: CASSPTDTNTEAFF; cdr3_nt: TGTGCCAGCAGCCCAACAGACACGAACACTGAAGCTTTCTTT
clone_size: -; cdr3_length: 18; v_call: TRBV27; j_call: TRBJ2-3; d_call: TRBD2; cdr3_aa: CASSFWENSGRGTDTQYF; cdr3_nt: TGTGCCAGCAGTTTCTGGGAAAATAGCGGGAGGGGGACAGATACGCAGTATTTT
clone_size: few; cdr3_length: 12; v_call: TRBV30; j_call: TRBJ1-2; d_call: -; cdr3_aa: CAWSGRGDGYTF; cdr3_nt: TGTGCCTGGAGTGGTCGGGGAGATGGCTACACCTTC
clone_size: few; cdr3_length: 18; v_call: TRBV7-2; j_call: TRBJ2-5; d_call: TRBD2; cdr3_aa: CASSLAVGSVSGRKTQYF; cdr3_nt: TGTGCCAGCAGCTTAGCTGTAGGGTCCGTTAGCGGGAGGAAGACCCAGTACTTC
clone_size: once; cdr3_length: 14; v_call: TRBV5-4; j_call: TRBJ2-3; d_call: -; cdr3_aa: CASSPGPRHDTQYF; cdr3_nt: TGTGCCAGCAGCCCGGGGCCACGGCACGATACGCAGTATTTT
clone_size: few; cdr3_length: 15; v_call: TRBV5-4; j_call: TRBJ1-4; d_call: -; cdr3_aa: CASSLGGATNEKLFF; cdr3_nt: TGTGCCAGCAGCTTGGGGGGGGCAACTAATGAAAAACTGTTTTTT
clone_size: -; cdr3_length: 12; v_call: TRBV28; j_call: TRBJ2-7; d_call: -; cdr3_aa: CASRDVSYEQYF; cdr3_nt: TGTGCCAGCCGGGACGTTTCCTACGAGCAGTACTTC
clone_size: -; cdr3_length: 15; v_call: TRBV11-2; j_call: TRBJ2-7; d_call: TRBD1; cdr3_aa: CASSSWTGNGYEQYF; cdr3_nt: TGTGCCAGCAGCTCGTGGACAGGGAATGGCTACGAGCAGTACTTC
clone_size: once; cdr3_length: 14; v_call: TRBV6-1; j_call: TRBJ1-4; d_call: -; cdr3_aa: CASSRGATNEKLFF; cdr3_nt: TGTGCCAGCAGTAGAGGTGCAACTAATGAAAAACTGTTTTTT
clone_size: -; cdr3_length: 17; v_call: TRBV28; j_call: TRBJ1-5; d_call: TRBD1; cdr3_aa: CASSLLAGTGGGQPQHF; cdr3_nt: TGTGCCAGCAGCCTGCTTGCCGGGACAGGGGGCGGGCAGCCCCAGCATTTT
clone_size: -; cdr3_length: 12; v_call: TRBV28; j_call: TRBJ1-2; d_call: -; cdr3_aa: CASENSLRGYTF; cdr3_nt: TGTGCCAGCGAGAATTCCCTGCGTGGCTACACCTTC
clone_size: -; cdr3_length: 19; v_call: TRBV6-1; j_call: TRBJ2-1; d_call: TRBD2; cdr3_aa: CASSERLAGTLSSYNEQFF; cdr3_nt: TGTGCCAGCAGTGAAAGACTAGCGGGAACTCTAAGCTCCTACAATGAGCAGTTCTTC
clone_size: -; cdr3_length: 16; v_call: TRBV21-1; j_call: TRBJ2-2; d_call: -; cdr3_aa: CASSMLGRGITGELFF; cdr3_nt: TGTGCCAGCAGCATGTTAGGCAGGGGGATCACCGGGGAGCTGTTTTTT
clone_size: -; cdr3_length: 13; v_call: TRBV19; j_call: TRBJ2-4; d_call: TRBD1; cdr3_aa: CASSAGTGHIQYF; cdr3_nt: TGTGCCAGTAGCGCGGGGACAGGGCACATTCAGTACTTC
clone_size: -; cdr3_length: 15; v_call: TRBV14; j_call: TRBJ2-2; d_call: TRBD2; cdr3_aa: CASSSSGSASGELFF; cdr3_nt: TGTGCCAGCAGCTCGAGCGGGAGTGCTTCCGGGGAGCTGTTTTTT
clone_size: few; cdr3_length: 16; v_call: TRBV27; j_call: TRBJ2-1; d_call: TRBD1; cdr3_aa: CASSTRDRGGGNEQFF; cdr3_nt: TGTGCCAGCAGCACCCGGGACAGGGGCGGTGGGAATGAGCAGTTCTTC
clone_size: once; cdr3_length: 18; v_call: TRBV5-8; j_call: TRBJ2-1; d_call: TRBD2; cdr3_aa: CASSILLLRAGGPREQFF; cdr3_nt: TGTGCCAGCAGCATCCTCCTTCTAAGGGCGGGAGGGCCACGTGAGCAGTTCTTC
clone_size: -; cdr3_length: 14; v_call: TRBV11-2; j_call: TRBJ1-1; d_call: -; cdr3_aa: CASSRQLGVTEAFF; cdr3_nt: TGTGCCAGCAGCCGACAGTTGGGGGTCACTGAAGCTTTCTTT
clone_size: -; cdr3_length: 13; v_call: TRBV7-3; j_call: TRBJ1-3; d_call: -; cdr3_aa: CASSLNSGNTIYF; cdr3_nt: TGTGCCAGCAGCTTAAACTCTGGAAACACCATATATTTT
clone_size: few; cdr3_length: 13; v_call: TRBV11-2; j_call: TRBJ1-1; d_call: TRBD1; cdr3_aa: CASSITGATEAFF; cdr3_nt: TGTGCCAGCAGCATCACAGGGGCCACTGAAGCTTTCTTT
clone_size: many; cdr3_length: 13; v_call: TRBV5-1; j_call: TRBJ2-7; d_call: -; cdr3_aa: CASSLGPAYEQYF; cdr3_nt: TGCGCCAGCAGCTTGGGCCCCGCCTACGAGCAGTACTTC
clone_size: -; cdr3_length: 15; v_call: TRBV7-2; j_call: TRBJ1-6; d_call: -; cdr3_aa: CASSSRGSYNSPLHF; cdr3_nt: TGTGCCAGCAGCTCGCGTGGCTCCTATAATTCACCCCTCCACTTT
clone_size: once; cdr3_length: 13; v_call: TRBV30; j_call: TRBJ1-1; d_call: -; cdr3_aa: CAWSNINGGVAFF; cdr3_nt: TGTGCCTGGAGCAACATAAATGGGGGGGTTGCTTTCTTT
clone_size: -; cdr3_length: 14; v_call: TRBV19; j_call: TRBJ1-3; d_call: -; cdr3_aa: CASSIGGVRDTIYF; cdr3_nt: TGTGCCAGTAGTATCGGCGGGGTAAGAGACACCATATATTTT
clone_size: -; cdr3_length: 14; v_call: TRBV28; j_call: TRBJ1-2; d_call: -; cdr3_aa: CASSPTAPNYGYTF; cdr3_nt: TGTGCCAGCAGTCCGACAGCCCCTAACTATGGCTACACCTTC
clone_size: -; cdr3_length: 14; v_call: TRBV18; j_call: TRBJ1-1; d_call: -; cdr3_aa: CASSDRGGGTEAFF; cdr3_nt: TGTGCCAGCTCAGATAGGGGAGGGGGCACTGAAGCTTTCTTT
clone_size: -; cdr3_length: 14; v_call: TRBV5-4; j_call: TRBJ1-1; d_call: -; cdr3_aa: CATFLLGGDTEAFF; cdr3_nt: TGTGCCACCTTCCTTCTGGGGGGTGACACTGAAGCTTTCTTT